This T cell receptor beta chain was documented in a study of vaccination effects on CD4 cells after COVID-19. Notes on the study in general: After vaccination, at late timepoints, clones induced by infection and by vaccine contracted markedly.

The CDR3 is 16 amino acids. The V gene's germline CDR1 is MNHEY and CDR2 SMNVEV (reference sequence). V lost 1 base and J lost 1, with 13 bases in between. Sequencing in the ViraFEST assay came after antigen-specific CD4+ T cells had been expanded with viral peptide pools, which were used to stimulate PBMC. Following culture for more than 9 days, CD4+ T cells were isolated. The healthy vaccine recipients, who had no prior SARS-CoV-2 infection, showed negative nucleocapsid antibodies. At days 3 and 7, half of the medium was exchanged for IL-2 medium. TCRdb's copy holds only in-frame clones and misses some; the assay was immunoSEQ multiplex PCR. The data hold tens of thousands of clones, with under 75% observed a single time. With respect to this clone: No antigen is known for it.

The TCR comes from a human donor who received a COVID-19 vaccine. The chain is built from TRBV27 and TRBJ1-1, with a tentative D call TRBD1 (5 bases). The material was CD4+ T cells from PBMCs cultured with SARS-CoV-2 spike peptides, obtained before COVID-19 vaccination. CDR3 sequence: CASSLYGRGRNTEAFF. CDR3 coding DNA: TGTGCCAGCAGTTTATACGGCCGGGGACGGAACACTGAAGCTTTCTTT.